A selection of T cell receptor beta chains follows, all from one sample in a study of blood T cell repertoires in COVID-19. Generated by immunoSEQ multiplex PCR, the TCRdb table keeps only in-frame clones and is missing some. Found here are some 130,000 clones, 80% to 90% of them singletons; the top ten hold around 13%. Material: peripheral blood. These receptors were obtained from a human donor in a cohort sampled during active COVID-19. CDR3s include the opening cysteine and the closing phenylalanine or tryptophan. D genes are given only for firm matches. Clone size is stated in some rows and not others, as once, few, many or a class when expanded.

-,TRBJ1-5,TRBV5-5,-,TGTGCCAGCAGCTTCGGTGTGAGCAATCAGCCCCAGCATTTT,CASSFGVSNQPQHF
TRBD1,TRBJ1-2,TRBV5-1,-,TGCGCCAGCAGCCCCGGGACAGTAAACTATGGCTACACCTTC,CASSPGTVNYGYTF
TRBD1,TRBJ1-2,TRBV6-5,-,TGTGCCAGCAGGTCGACAGGGTATGGCTACACCTTC,CASRSTGYGYTF
-,TRBJ1-2,TRBV5-4,-,TGTGCCAGCAGTACGCCCTTGGGGGGTGGCGGCTACACCTTC,CASSTPLGGGGYTF
TRBD2,TRBJ2-5,TRBV30,-,TGTGCCTGGAGTGGGCAGAGCGGGGGGCGAGAGACCCAGTACTTC,CAWSGQSGGRETQYF
TRBD1,TRBJ1-4,TRBV2,-,TGTGCCAGCCTGCTAGGGGGCCTCTTTAATGAAAAACTGTTTTTT,CASLLGGLFNEKLFF
-,TRBJ1-2,TRBV7-2,-,TGTGCCAGCAGCTATACGGGGATCGTCCGTGGGTATGGCTACACCTTC,CASSYTGIVRGYGYTF
TRBD1,TRBJ1-6,TRBV5-1,-,TGCGCCAGCAACCCGACAGGGGGCGGAAATTCACCCCTCCACTTT,CASNPTGGGNSPLHF
TRBD1,TRBJ1-4,TRBV25-1,few,TGTGCCAGCAGTGCCGGGACAGTGAATGAAAAACTGTTTTTT,CASSAGTVNEKLFF
TRBD1,TRBJ1-2,TRBV7-9,-,TGTGCCAGCAGCCCCCCGGCAGGGGGGTATAGCTATGGCTACACCTTC,CASSPPAGGYSYGYTF
TRBD2,TRBJ2-3,TRBV14,-,TGTGCCAGCAGCCGCCTCCCACCCACCCTAGCGGGGGGCCGCGCGGATACGCAGTATTTT,CASSRLPPTLAGGRADTQYF
-,TRBJ1-2,TRBV3-1/TRBV3-2,-,TGTGCCAGCAGCCAAGATACAGGGTCCTATGGCTACACCTTC,CASSQDTGSYGYTF
TRBD2,TRBJ2-7,TRBV19,-,TGTGCCAGTAGTCATTGGAGCGGGGGGGCCTTGTACGAGCAGTACTTC,CASSHWSGGALYEQYF
TRBD1,TRBJ1-2,TRBV19,once,TGTGCCACCGAGCCCCCAGACAGGGTAGGGGGCTACACCTTC,CATEPPDRVGGYTF
TRBD1,TRBJ1-2,TRBV7-9,once,TGTGCCAGCAGCCGAACAGGGGTGGAGGGCTACACCTTC,CASSRTGVEGYTF
-,TRBJ1-1,TRBV5-1,-,TGCGCCAGCAGCCCCGGAGAGCTACACGTGGCTTTCTTT,CASSPGELHVAFF
TRBD2,TRBJ2-1,TRBV18,few,TGTGCCAGCTCACCACCGGGACTAGCGGGTTCCTCCTACAATGAGCAGTTCTTC,CASSPPGLAGSSYNEQFF
TRBD2,TRBJ2-5,TRBV7-2,once,TGTGCCAGCAGCCCCCTCCCCCAGCGGGGGAAAGAGACCCAGTACTTC,CASSPLPQRGKETQYF
TRBD1,TRBJ1-3,TRBV10-3,-,TGTGCCATCGGGTCCGCTAACGAACAGGGGCCTGGAAACACCATATATTTT,CAIGSANEQGPGNTIYF
-,TRBJ1-1,TRBV29-1,-,TGCAGCGTTACCAGGACACGGACGAACACTGAAGCTTTCTTT,CSVTRTRTNTEAFF